This TCR beta chain was observed in a study of blood T cell repertoires in COVID-19. Turning to the study itself: COVID-19 samples from acute and convalescent phases originated in the United States, Italy and Spain. T cells, B-cell-depleted T cells, or PBMCs supplied cDNA or gDNA.

Original analysis: How many nucleated cells were present was estimated from reference gene primer amplification. Repertoires were generated with immunoSEQ multiplex PCR, while TCRdb's copy carries only in-frame clones and drops some. From that table come the V and J calls and clone size; the DNA was used to work out D and trimming. The sample consists of 180,000 or so clones, around 83% of them appearing once. CDR1 is LGHDT and CDR2 is YNNKEL in the germline V gene (reference sequence). The germline V and J ends were trimmed by 1 base and 5 bases, with 17 bases remaining between them. This CDR3 is built from 17 residues.

This rearrangement joins TRBV3-1 (or the pseudogene TRBV3-2) to TRBJ2-2; TRBD2 might be the D (6 bases). Source material: peripheral blood. This TCR derives from a woman in her sixties or seventies with acute or convalescent COVID-19. The CDR3 loop is CASSQVGGGGWTGELFF. DNA for the CDR3: TGTGCCAGCAGCCAAGTTGGCGGTGGGGGGTGGACCGGGGAGCTGTTTTTT.